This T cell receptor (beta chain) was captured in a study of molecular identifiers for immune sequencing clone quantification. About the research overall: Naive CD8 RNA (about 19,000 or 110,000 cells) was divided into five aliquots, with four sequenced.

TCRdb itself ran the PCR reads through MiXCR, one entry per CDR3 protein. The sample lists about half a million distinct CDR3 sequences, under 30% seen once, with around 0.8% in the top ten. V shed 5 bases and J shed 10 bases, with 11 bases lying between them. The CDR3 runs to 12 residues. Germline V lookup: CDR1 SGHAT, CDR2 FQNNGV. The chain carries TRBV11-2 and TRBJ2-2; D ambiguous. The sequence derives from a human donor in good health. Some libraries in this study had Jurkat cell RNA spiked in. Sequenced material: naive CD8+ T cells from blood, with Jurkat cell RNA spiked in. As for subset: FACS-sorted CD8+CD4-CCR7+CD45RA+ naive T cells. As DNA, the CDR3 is TGTGCCAGCAGCCCCACCCCGGTGGAGCTGTTTTTT. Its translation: CASSPTPVELFF.